These 28 T cell receptor beta chains share one sample of origin, sequenced in a study of blood T cell repertoires in COVID-19 (dated by TCRdb to the early 2020s). The library was obtained by the immunoSEQ multiplex PCR assay. In TCRdb, the immuneACCESS table is reduced to in-frame sequences with V and J assigned. These tables do not hold every clone; where another copy was compared, an unresolved V gene accounts for under half, and the others remain unexplained. The sample table lists around 100,000 clones, more than 80% of them with a count of one. Of the sample, 26% falls within the top ten clones. The sample consisted of peripheral blood. All receptors come from a man in his 60s with acute or convalescent COVID-19.

The chain has TRBV24-1 and TRBJ2-7; 12 positions match TRBD1. The J segment lost 1 base and the V segment lost 7 bases, leaving 7 bases of the junction unmatched. Germline loops: CDR1 KGHDR, CDR2 SFDVKD. This CDR3 contains 16 residues. The CDR3 here is CATRSMGQGASYEQYF. CDR3 coding DNA: TGTGCCACCAGATCTATGGGACAGGGGGCTTCCTACGAGCAGTACTTC.

V usage is TRBV10-2 and J usage is TRBJ1-2, with D possibly being TRBD1 (6 bases). The V end lost 10 bases, the J end lost 4 bases, and 16 bases lay between the germline ends. This CDR3 has 13 amino acids. CDR1 is WSHSY and CDR2 is SAAADI in the germline V gene. CDR3 loop: CATNGQPTYGYTF. Written as DNA, the CDR3 is TGCGCCACCAACGGACAGCCGACCTATGGCTACACCTTC.

The chain joins TRBV7-8 to TRBJ2-3; D uncertain. This CDR3 is built from 15 residues. Germline CDR1 reads SGHVS; CDR2 reads FQNEAQ. With 5 bases removed from V and 2 bases from J, the gap between germline ends came to 14 bases. This CDR3 reads CASSRDTLITDTQYF. Written as DNA, the CDR3 is TGTGCCAGCAGCCGCGACACCCTAATCACAGATACGCAGTATTTT. Complete variable domain (other parts from reference TRBV7-8 and TRBJ2-3): GAGVSQSPRYKVAKRGQDVALRCDPISGHVSLFWYQQALGQGPEFLTYFQNEAQLDKSGLPSDRFFAERPEGSVSTLKIQRTQQEDSAVYLCASSRDTLITDTQYFGPGTRLTVL.

This chain links TRBV5-1 with TRBJ2-5; 13 nucleotides agree with TRBD2. Germline CDR1 is SGHRS and CDR2 is YFSETQ. With V trimmed by 3 bases and J by 3 bases, 5 bases remained unmatched. The length of the CDR3 is 16 residues. The CDR3 bases are TGCGCCAGCAGCTCCGGACTAGCGGGAGTAAAAGAGACCCAGTACTTC. This gives the protein CASSSGLAGVKETQYF.

The chain links TRBV5-4 to TRBJ2-4; TRBD2 might be the D (6 bases). The CDR3 has 16 amino acids. Trimming cost V 4 bases and J 3 bases, with 17 bases left between them. CDR1 and CDR2 (germline): SGHNT, YYREEE (reference sequence). The CDR3 region is CASSEKYQGGKNIQYF. CDR3 sequence (DNA): TGTGCCAGCAGCGAGAAGTATCAGGGAGGCAAAAACATTCAGTACTTC.

The CDR3 loop is CASSSVGNTEAFF. The DNA for the CDR3 is TGTGCCAGCTCTTCGGTCGGGAACACTGAAGCTTTCTTT. The chain employs TRBV18 and TRBJ1-1; no clear D. In germline, CDR1 is KGHSH, CDR2 LQKENI. V was cut by 6 bases and J by 1 base, with 9 bases left in between. The CDR3 totals 13 residues.

This clone was seen a single time. The chain uses TRBV7-2 and TRBJ2-1; TRBD2 aligns across 8 bases. CDR3 length: 18 residues. The V and J ends lost 3 bases and 4 bases, in that order; junction bases with no gene match: 14. The germline CDR1 and CDR2 sequences are SGHTA and FQGNSA. The CDR3 nucleotides are TGTGCCAGCAGCTTCCCCCCCGGGAGGGGGGGGGTATACAATGAGCAGTTCTTC. Encoded protein: CASSFPPGRGGVYNEQFF.

This chain uses TRBV6-5 with TRBJ1-3; the match to TRBD1 covers 7 bases. V was pared by 4 bases and J by 1 base, with 4 bases of the junction left unmatched. This CDR3 comprises 15 residues. CDR1 MNHEY and CDR2 SVGAGI come from the germline V gene. CDR3 in amino acids: CASSLNRGSGNTIYF. The CDR3 bases are TGTGCCAGCAGTTTAAACAGGGGTTCTGGAAACACCATATATTTT.

CDR3 nucleotides: TGCGCCAGCAGCTTGTCGCAGGCGCTCTACGAGCAGTACTTC. Its protein is CASSLSQALYEQYF. The V gene is TRBV5-1, the J gene TRBJ2-7; D ambiguous. This CDR3 has 14 residues. V gave up 1 base and J gave up 3 bases, with 11 bases separating them. The germline CDR1 and CDR2 sequences are SGHRS and YFSETQ.

Worth noting for this clone: Other DNA sequences in the same sample also yield this CDR3. This chain connects TRBV9 to TRBJ1-1; the match to TRBD1 covers 8 bases. The CDR3 contains 14 residues. Germline trimming cut 2 bases from V and 1 base from J; bases unmatched to any gene: 1. CDR1 is SGDLS, CDR2 YYNGEE, per germline. CDR3: CASSVTGGNTEAFF. The CDR3 DNA is TGTGCCAGCAGCGTCACAGGGGGGAACACTGAAGCTTTCTTT.

The gene calls are TRBV3-1 (or the pseudogene TRBV3-2) and TRBJ1-5; D not resolved. V lost 1 base and J lost 3, with 10 bases in between. This CDR3 has 15 residues. Germline CDR1 and CDR2: LGHDT and YNNKEL (reference sequence). CDR3 in amino acids: CASSQGGQNNQPQHF. The DNA for the CDR3 is TGTGCCAGCAGCCAAGGCGGTCAGAACAATCAGCCCCAGCATTTT.

The J gene is TRBJ1-5, the V gene TRBV7-8, with a tentative D call TRBD1 (5 bases). The germline V gene encodes CDR1 SGHVS and CDR2 FQNEAQ. The CDR3 is 17 residues long. V was cut by 1 base and J by 9 bases, with 22 bases left in between. CDR3 region: CASSLGHGGADEWPQHF. The CDR3 coding sequence is TGTGCCAGCAGCTTAGGACACGGTGGGGCTGACGAGTGGCCCCAGCATTTT.

The J gene is TRBJ1-1, the V gene TRBV12-3 or TRBV12-4; D may be TRBD1 (5 bases). Trimming removed 3 bases at V and 7 bases at J, with 12 bases between. The CDR3 is 13 amino acids. In DNA, the CDR3 is TGTGCCAGCAGTTTTAGGGGTCGGAGTGAAGCTTTCTTT. Its protein is CASSFRGRSEAFF.

The chain combines TRBV27 with TRBJ1-2, with 8 bases identical to TRBD1. The germline V gene encodes CDR1 MNHEY and CDR2 SMNVEV (reference sequence). V shed 5 bases and J 4 bases; nucleotides not matched to a gene: 3. CDR3 length: 13 residues. The CDR3 is CASSRQGPYGYTF. CDR3 DNA sequence: TGTGCCAGCAGTCGACAGGGGCCCTATGGCTACACCTTC.

V gene TRBV24-1 combines with J gene TRBJ2-1; 11 bases line up with TRBD2. CDR1 and CDR2 (germline): KGHDR, SFDVKD. V trimming: 5 bases; J trimming: 0 bases; junction bases outside the gene matches: 11. The CDR3 has 19 amino acids. DNA of the CDR3: TGTGCCACCAGTGCTACACTAGCGGGAGTAGGTGGCTCCTACAATGAGCAGTTCTTC. Protein product: CATSATLAGVGGSYNEQFF.

This clone occurred a few times. The V call is TRBV2, the J call TRBJ1-2; 11 bases match TRBD1. CDR1 is SNHLY, CDR2 FYNNEI, per germline. After removal of 8 bases from V and 8 bases from J, the junction contained 13 bases not matched to a gene. This CDR3 has 15 amino acids. The CDR3 spells CASSLGGQGARGYTF. The CDR3 DNA reads TGTGCCAGCTCCCTCGGAGGACAGGGGGCGCGGGGCTACACCTTC. Full variable domain (remainder filled in from reference TRBV2 and TRBJ1-2): EPEVTQTPSHQVTQMGQEVILRCVPISNHLYFYWYRQILGQKVEFLVSFYNNEISEKSEIFDDQFSVERPDGSNFTLKIRSTKLEDSAMYFCASSLGGQGARGYTFGSGTRLTVV.

The chain links TRBV13 to TRBJ1-2; TRBD1 matches 8 bases. The CDR3 consists of 16 residues. The germline V gene encodes CDR1 PRHDT and CDR2 FYEKMQ (reference sequence). J gave up 4 bases and V 0 bases, and 7 bases lay outside the gene matches. The CDR3, as DNA: TGTGCCAGCAGCTTAGGTGGGACAGGCGGGTCCTATGGCTACACCTTC. Its protein product is CASSLGGTGGSYGYTF.

This clone showed up just once. The chain carries TRBV5-5 and TRBJ2-7; 10 nucleotides match TRBD1. Germline CDR1 SGHKS, CDR2 YYEKEE (reference sequence). V was pared by 2 bases and J by 5 bases, with 4 bases of the junction left unmatched. The CDR3 sequence is 14 residues long. The CDR3 DNA sequence: TGTGCCAGCAGCTTAGGGACAGGGGCACACGAGCAGTACTTC. Translating it yields CASSLGTGAHEQYF.

The CDR3 DNA sequence: TGTGCCAGTAGTACATGGGACACACTGAACTATGGCTACACCTTC. This sequence encodes CASSTWDTLNYGYTF. The chain is built from TRBV19 and TRBJ1-2, with D perhaps matching TRBD1 (6 bases). CDR3 length: 15 amino acids. The V and J ends lost 4 bases and 2 bases respectively, with 14 bases between them. In germline, CDR1 is LNHDA, CDR2 SQIVND (reference sequence).

This chain uses TRBV7-2 with TRBJ2-3, with D unclear. This CDR3 comprises 13 residues. Per germline, CDR1 SGHTA and CDR2 FQGNSA. V dropped 7 bases and J dropped 6 bases, with 14 bases sitting between them. The CDR3: CASTTPFRDTQYF. The CDR3 bases are TGTGCCAGCACCACGCCCTTCCGGGATACGCAGTATTTT.

In its sample, this clone was seen a few times. V is TRBV6-6 and J is TRBJ1-5, with 7 bases fitting TRBD1. Germline trimming cut 5 bases from V and 9 bases from J; bases unmatched to any gene: 10. The CDR3 contains 14 residues. CDR1 and CDR2 (germline): MNHNY, SVGAGI (reference sequence). CDR3 in DNA: TGTGCCAGCAGTCGGACAGGCGCTTCGGGGCCCCAGCATTTT. Amino acids: CASSRTGASGPQHF.

The gene calls are TRBV2 and TRBJ1-4, with D perhaps TRBD1 (6 bases). V was trimmed by 6 bases and J by 8 bases, leaving 13 bases between them. CDR3 length equals 13 residues. Germline V CDR1 and CDR2: SNHLY, FYNNEI. The CDR3 loop is CASRLIGGEKLFF. The CDR3 DNA reads TGTGCCAGCAGACTAATTGGGGGCGAAAAACTGTTTTTT.

This chain uses TRBV5-6 with TRBJ2-5, with TRBD1 matching 8 bases. The junction had 9 bases not matched to a gene; V was cut back by 0 bases and J by 5 bases. Germline CDR1 is SGHDT and CDR2 is YYEEEE. This CDR3 is built from 16 residues. In DNA form, the CDR3 reads TGTGCCAGCAGCTTGGTGCAACAGGGGGTGAGGGAGACCCAGTACTTC. It codes for CASSLVQQGVRETQYF.

The rearrangement joins TRBV6-5 to TRBJ1-3, with D unclear. CDR3 length equals 15 residues. V was clipped by 0 bases and J by 0 bases, with 6 bases between them. Germline lookup yields CDR1 MNHEY and CDR2 SVGAGI. CDR3 nucleotide sequence: TGTGCCAGCAGTTACTCGCCGGTCTCTGGAAACACCATATATTTT. As protein: CASSYSPVSGNTIYF.

This chain connects TRBV24-1 to TRBJ2-1; 9 bases fit TRBD2. Germline assignment: CDR1 KGHDR and CDR2 SFDVKD. The junction had 5 bases not matched to a gene; V was cut back by 5 bases and J by 7 bases. The CDR3 has 14 residues. DNA of the CDR3: TGTGCCACCAGTGGTCGCGGGGGGGAGAATGAGCAGTTCTTC. Amino acid sequence: CATSGRGGENEQFF.

The gene calls are TRBV3-1 (or the pseudogene TRBV3-2) and TRBJ2-7; 12 nucleotides align to TRBD2. The V and J ends lost 10 bases and 4 bases, in that order; junction bases with no gene match: 5. Germline CDR1 and CDR2: LGHDT and YNNKEL (reference sequence). The CDR3 has 13 amino acids. The CDR3 coding sequence is TGTGCCACCCAAACTAGCGGGGGGTACGAGCAGTACTTC. Amino acids: CATQTSGGYEQYF.

The V call is TRBV5-1, the J call TRBJ1-1, with 11 bases aligning to TRBD1. V shed 0 bases and J 8 bases; nucleotides not matched to a gene: 3. Germline loops: CDR1 SGHRS, CDR2 YFSETQ. The CDR3 spans 14 residues. Here the CDR3 reads CASSLDGQGAEAFF. The CDR3 nucleotides are TGCGCCAGCAGCTTGGATGGACAGGGGGCAGAAGCTTTCTTT.

As regards this clone: One end of the junction does not line up with germline, which may come from a read error. This chain uses TRBV7-7 with TRBJ2-1, with D uncertain. The CDR3 spans 14 residues. Germline-derived CDR1 and CDR2 are SSHAT and FNYEAQ (reference sequence). CDR3 region: CASSLRDTANEQFF. The CDR3 DNA sequence: TGTGCTAGCAGCTTACGTGACACAGCCAATGAGCAGTTCTTC. Complete variable domain (other parts from reference TRBV7-7 and TRBJ2-1): GAGVSQSPRYKVTKRGQDVTLRCDPISSHATLYWYQQALGQGPEFLTYFNYEAQPDKSGLPSDRFSAERPEGSISTLTIQRTEQRDSAMYRCASSLRDTANEQFFGPGTRLTVL.